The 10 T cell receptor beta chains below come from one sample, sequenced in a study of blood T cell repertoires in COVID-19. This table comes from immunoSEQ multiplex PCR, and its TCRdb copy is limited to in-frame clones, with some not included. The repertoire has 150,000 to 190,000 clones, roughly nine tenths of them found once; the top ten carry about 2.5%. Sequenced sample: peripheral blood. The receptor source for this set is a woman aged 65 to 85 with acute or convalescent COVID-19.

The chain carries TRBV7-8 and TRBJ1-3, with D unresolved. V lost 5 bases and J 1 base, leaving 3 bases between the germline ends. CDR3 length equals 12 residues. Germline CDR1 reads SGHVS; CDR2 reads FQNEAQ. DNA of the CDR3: TGTGCCAGCAGCATATCTGGAAACACCATATATTTT. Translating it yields CASSISGNTIYF.

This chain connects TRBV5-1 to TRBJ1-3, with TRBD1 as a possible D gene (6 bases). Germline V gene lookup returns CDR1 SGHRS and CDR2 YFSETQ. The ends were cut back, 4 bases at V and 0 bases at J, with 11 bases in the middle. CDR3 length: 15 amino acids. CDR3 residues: CASSPTGDSGNTIYF. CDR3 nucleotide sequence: TGCGCCAGCAGCCCGACAGGCGACTCTGGAAACACCATATATTTT.

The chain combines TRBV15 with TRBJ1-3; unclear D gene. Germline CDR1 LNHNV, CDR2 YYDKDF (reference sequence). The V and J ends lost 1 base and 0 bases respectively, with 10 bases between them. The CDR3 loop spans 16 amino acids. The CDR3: CATSRGDTISGNTIYF. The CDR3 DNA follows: TGTGCCACCAGCAGAGGCGACACCATCTCTGGAAACACCATATATTTT.

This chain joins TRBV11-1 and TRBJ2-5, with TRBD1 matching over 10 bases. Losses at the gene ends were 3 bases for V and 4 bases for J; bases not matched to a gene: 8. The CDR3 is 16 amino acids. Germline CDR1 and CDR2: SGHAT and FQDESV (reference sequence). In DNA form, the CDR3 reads TGTGCCAGCAGCTTGGGACAGGGGATCCGGCCAGAGACCCAGTACTTC. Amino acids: CASSLGQGIRPETQYF.

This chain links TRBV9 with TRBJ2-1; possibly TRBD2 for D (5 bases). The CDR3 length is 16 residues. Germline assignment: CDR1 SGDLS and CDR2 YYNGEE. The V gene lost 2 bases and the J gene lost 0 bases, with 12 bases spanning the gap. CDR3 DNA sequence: TGTGCCAGCAGCGTTCAGACTGGGAGCTCCTACAATGAGCAGTTCTTC. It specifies CASSVQTGSSYNEQFF.

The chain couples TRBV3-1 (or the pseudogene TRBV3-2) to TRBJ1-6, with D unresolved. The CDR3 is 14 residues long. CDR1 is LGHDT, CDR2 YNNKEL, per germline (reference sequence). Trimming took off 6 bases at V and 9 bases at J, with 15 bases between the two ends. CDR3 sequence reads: CASRASGGGSPLHF. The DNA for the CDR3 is TGTGCCAGCAGGGCATCAGGCGGAGGTTCACCCCTCCACTTT.

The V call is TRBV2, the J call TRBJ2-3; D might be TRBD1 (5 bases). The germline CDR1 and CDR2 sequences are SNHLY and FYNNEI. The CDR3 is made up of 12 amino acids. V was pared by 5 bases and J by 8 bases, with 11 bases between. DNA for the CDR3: TGTGCCAGCAGTAACAGGTGGGGTACGCAGTATTTT. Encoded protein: CASSNRWGTQYF.

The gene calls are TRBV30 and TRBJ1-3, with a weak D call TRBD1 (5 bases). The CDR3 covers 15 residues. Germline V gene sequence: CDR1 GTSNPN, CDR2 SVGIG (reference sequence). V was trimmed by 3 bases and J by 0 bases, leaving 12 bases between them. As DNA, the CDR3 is TGTGCCTGGAGCCGGGGAGGGGCCTCTGGAAACACCATATATTTT. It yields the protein CAWSRGGASGNTIYF. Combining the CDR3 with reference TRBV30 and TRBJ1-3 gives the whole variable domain SQTIHQWPATLVQPVGSPLSLECTVEGTSNPNLYWYRQAAGRGLQLLFYSVGIGQISSEVPQNLSASRPQDRQFILSSKKLLLSDSGFYLCAWSRGGASGNTIYFGEGSWLTVV.

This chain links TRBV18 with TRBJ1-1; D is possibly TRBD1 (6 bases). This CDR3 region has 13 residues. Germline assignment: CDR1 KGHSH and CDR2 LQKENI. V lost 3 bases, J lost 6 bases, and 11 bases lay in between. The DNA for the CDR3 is TGTGCCAGCTCACCCACTAGACAGGCTGAAGCTTTCTTT. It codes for CASSPTRQAEAFF.

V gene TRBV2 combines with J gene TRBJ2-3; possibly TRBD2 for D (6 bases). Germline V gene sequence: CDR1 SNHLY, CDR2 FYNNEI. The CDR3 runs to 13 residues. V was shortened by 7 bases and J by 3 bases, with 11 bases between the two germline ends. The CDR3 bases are TGTGCCAGCACCAGCCGGGAGACAGATACGCAGTATTTT. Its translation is CASTSRETDTQYF.